A single sample is the source of the 24 T cell receptor beta chains below, sequenced in a study of lymphopenia after photon versus proton radiotherapy (dated by TCRdb to about 2019). Libraries were constructed by the immunoSEQ multiplex PCR assay. The immuneACCESS repertoire file appears here via TCRdb, limited to in-frame rearrangements. These files lack a portion of the clones; in checked studies, under half of the deficit traces to unresolved V genes, and the cause of the others is not known. This sample is represented by around 27,000 clones; roughly nine tenths of them were singletons. The biggest ten clones account for less than 0.9% of the sample. Sample: peripheral blood, taken from a patient treated with photon-based radiotherapy. These TCRs come from a woman between 45 and 60 years old with cholangiocarcinoma.

The V call is TRBV18, the J call TRBJ2-1; D gene unclear. V dropped 2 bases and J dropped 4 bases, with 9 bases sitting between them. This CDR3 region has 14 residues. Looked up from germline, CDR1 is KGHSH and CDR2 is LQKENI. The CDR3 here is CASSPKMAYNEQFF. The CDR3 DNA reads TGTGCCAGCTCACCAAAAATGGCTTACAATGAGCAGTTCTTC.

The chain couples TRBV5-1 to TRBJ2-3; 10 bases align to TRBD2. The J segment lost 1 base and the V segment lost 2 bases, leaving 1 base of the junction unmatched. CDR1 and CDR2 (germline): SGHRS, YFSETQ. The CDR3 is made up of 15 amino acids. CDR3 bases: TGCGCCAGCAGCTTCCTAGCGGGGGGCACAGATACGCAGTATTTT. It specifies CASSFLAGGTDTQYF.

Turning to this clone: Distinct nucleotide sequences in the sample also encode this CDR3. This chain links TRBV30 with TRBJ1-5; a weak D match, TRBD1 (6 bases). V gave up 0 bases and J gave up 9 bases, with 12 bases separating them. The CDR3 contains 13 residues. Germline CDR1 and CDR2: GTSNPN and SVGIG (reference sequence). The DNA for the CDR3 is TGTGCCTGGAGTGTACAAGGGGGTCGGCCCCAGCATTTT. Translating gives CAWSVQGGRPQHF.

As regards this clone: The identical CDR3 is also encoded by other nucleotide sequences in the sample. This rearrangement joins TRBV5-1 to TRBJ2-5; D is unclear. This CDR3 has 14 amino acids. Trimming left V 0 bases short and J 2 bases short, with 8 bases between. CDR1 is SGHRS and CDR2 is YFSETQ in the germline V gene. The CDR3 is CASSLVSDQETQYF. The CDR3 DNA reads as TGCGCCAGCAGCTTGGTATCAGATCAAGAGACCCAGTACTTC.

The chain carries TRBV18 and TRBJ2-3; a weak D match, TRBD1 (6 bases). V lost 0 bases and J 7 bases, leaving 17 bases between the germline ends. There are 16 residues in the CDR3. Germline V CDR1 and CDR2: KGHSH, LQKENI. The CDR3 sequence is CASSPPYRDSSHTQYF. The CDR3 nucleotides read TGTGCCAGCTCACCACCTTACAGGGATTCGTCCCATACGCAGTATTTT. The full variable domain, in which reference TRBV18 and TRBJ2-3 provide the parts outside the CDR3, is NAGVMQNPRHLVRRRGQEARLRCSPMKGHSHVYWYRQLPEEGLKFMVYLQKENIIDESGMPKERFSAEFPKEGPSILRIQQVVRGDSAAYFCASSPPYRDSSHTQYFGPGTRLTVL.

The V and J genes are TRBV11-2 and TRBJ2-7, with 9 bases matching TRBD1. The germline V gene has CDR1 SGHAT and CDR2 FQNNGV. This CDR3 spans 14 amino acids. J lost 7 bases, V lost 4 bases, and 8 bases had no gene match. CDR3 protein: CASSSRDRVGEQYF. The CDR3 DNA reads TGTGCCAGCAGCTCACGGGACAGGGTGGGAGAGCAGTACTTC.

The V gene is TRBV25-1, the J gene TRBJ1-5, with 7 positions matching TRBD1. With 4 bases clipped from V and 8 bases from J, the junction kept 8 bases outside the gene matches. The germline CDR1 and CDR2 sequences are MGHDK and SYGVNS. CDR3 length equals 14 residues. As DNA, the CDR3 is TGTGCCAGCAGTGGAAGGGGGCCAATGGAGCCCCAGCATTTT. It encodes CASSGRGPMEPQHF. The variable domain in full, with the rest retrieved from reference TRBV25-1 and TRBJ1-5, is EADIYQTPRYLVIGTGKKITLECSQTMGHDKMYWYQQDPGMELHLIHYSYGVNSTEKGDLSSESTVSRIRTEHFPLTLESARPSHTSQYLCASSGRGPMEPQHFGDGTRLSIL.

The chain joins TRBV18 to TRBJ1-2; D remains unclear. CDR3 length: 14 residues. The germline V gene encodes CDR1 KGHSH and CDR2 LQKENI. The germline V and J ends were trimmed by 6 bases and 0 bases, with 11 bases remaining between them. CDR3 sequence reads: CASSPEGTNYGYTF. The CDR3 nucleotides read TGTGCCAGCTCCCCCGAGGGAACTAACTATGGCTACACCTTC.

The rearrangement joins TRBV6-5 to TRBJ1-1; the D is unclear. Germline V gene lookup returns CDR1 MNHEY and CDR2 SVGAGI. V was shortened by 4 bases and J by 5 bases, with 11 bases between the two germline ends. This CDR3 is built from 13 residues. CDR3 sequence reads: CASSFYSGTEAFF. CDR3 DNA sequence: TGTGCCAGCAGTTTCTACTCCGGGACTGAAGCTTTCTTT.

J is TRBJ2-1 and V is TRBV5-8; 8 nucleotides agree with TRBD1. V gave up 4 bases and J gave up 0 bases; unmatched junction bases: 6. Germline CDR1 SGHTS, CDR2 YDEGEE. There are 16 residues in the CDR3. For the CDR3, the DNA is TGTGCCAGCAGCCCGGGACAGGTCAGCTCCTACAATGAGCAGTTCTTC. Translated, it gives CASSPGQVSSYNEQFF.

V gene TRBV19 combines with J gene TRBJ2-1; 12 bases are a match to TRBD2. The trim removed 8 bases at V and 5 bases at J, leaving 7 bases unmatched. From germline, CDR1 is LNHDA and CDR2 SQIVND (reference sequence). This CDR3 comprises 15 residues. This CDR3 reads CASLAGGRPNNEQFF. In DNA, the CDR3 is TGTGCCAGTCTAGCGGGGGGGCGACCGAACAATGAGCAGTTCTTC.

The rearrangement joins TRBV18 to TRBJ2-2; D not resolved. There are 12 residues in the CDR3. The germline CDR1 and CDR2 sequences are KGHSH and LQKENI. The ends were cut back, 8 bases at V and 0 bases at J, with 4 bases in the middle. The CDR3 nucleotides are TGTGCCAGCCCAACGAACACCGGGGAGCTGTTTTTT. It specifies CASPTNTGELFF.

This chain links TRBV2 with TRBJ2-2, with D uncertain. CDR1 and CDR2 from the germline V gene are SNHLY and FYNNEI. V lost 7 bases and J 3 bases, leaving 15 bases between the germline ends. The CDR3 covers 15 residues. This chain's CDR3 is CASTRGLTYTGELFF. CDR3 DNA: TGTGCCAGCACCCGAGGCCTCACCTACACCGGGGAGCTGTTTTTT.

By sample share, this clone is medium-sized. The V and J genes are TRBV7-8 and TRBJ1-3; D is possibly TRBD1 (6 bases). This CDR3 is built from 15 residues. Trimming shortened V by 6 bases and J by 0 bases, and 12 bases separated the two germline ends. Looked up from germline, CDR1 is SGHVS and CDR2 is FQNEAQ. The CDR3 bases are TGTGCCAGCAGGCGGGACACCAGCTCTGGAAACACCATATATTTT. Its translation: CASRRDTSSGNTIYF. The full variable domain, completed using reference TRBV7-8 and TRBJ1-3, is GAGVSQSPRYKVAKRGQDVALRCDPISGHVSLFWYQQALGQGPEFLTYFQNEAQLDKSGLPSDRFFAERPEGSVSTLKIQRTQQEDSAVYLCASRRDTSSGNTIYFGEGSWLTVV.

The chain carries TRBV6-1 and TRBJ1-1; D is possibly TRBD1 (6 bases). This CDR3 is built from 15 residues. CDR1 and CDR2 (germline): MNHNS, SASEGT. Deletions cut 6 bases from V and 4 bases from J, with 18 bases between. The CDR3 nucleotides read TGTGCCAGCAGAGGGAAACCGCAGGGGAGCACTGAAGCTTTCTTT. It translates to CASRGKPQGSTEAFF.

This sequence joins TRBV18 and TRBJ1-2, with a weak D call TRBD1 (5 bases). Trimming left V 6 bases short and J 3 bases short, with 8 bases between. Germline loops: CDR1 KGHSH, CDR2 LQKENI. This CDR3 is 12 amino acids long. CDR3 DNA: TGTGCCAGCTCGGGGACGGACTATGGCTACACCTTC. Protein sequence: CASSGTDYGYTF.

The rearrangement links TRBV5-6 to TRBJ1-5; 7 positions agree with TRBD1. After removal of 3 bases from V and 2 bases from J, the junction contained 8 bases not matched to a gene. The CDR3 is 16 amino acids. CDR1 and CDR2 (germline): SGHDT, YYEEEE. CDR3 bases: TGTGCCAGCAGCTCCCACAGGGGCCGGGGCAATCAGCCCCAGCATTTT. This gives the protein CASSSHRGRGNQPQHF.

The chain is built from TRBV10-3 and TRBJ2-2; 7 bases are a match to TRBD1. The CDR3 is 16 amino acids. V lost 2 bases to trimming and J lost 6 bases; unmatched junction nucleotides: 9. Germline values: CDR1 ENHRY, CDR2 SYGVKD. CDR3 coding DNA: TGTGCCATCAGTGAGGGTACCACAGGGGTGGCCGGGGAGCTGTTTTTT. Protein product: CAISEGTTGVAGELFF.

The chain uses TRBV7-9 and TRBJ2-6; D is possibly TRBD1 (6 bases). V gave up 5 bases and J gave up 2 bases, with 10 bases separating them. The germline CDR1 and CDR2 sequences are SEHNR and FQNEAQ (reference sequence). CDR3 length: 15 amino acids. The CDR3 coding sequence is TGTGCCAGCAGCCTACAGGGAACTGGGGCCAACGTCCTGACTTTC. Translation: CASSLQGTGANVLTF.

This clone was found once. The rearrangement joins TRBV4-1 to TRBJ1-1; D remains unclear. The CDR3 has 12 amino acids. Germline V gene sequence: CDR1 MGHRA, CDR2 YSYEKL. V was shortened by 3 bases and J by 3 bases, with 5 bases between the two germline ends. The CDR3 here is CASSQEYTEAFF. CDR3 coding DNA: TGCGCCAGCAGCCAGGAGTACACTGAAGCTTTCTTT.

The chain employs TRBV9 and TRBJ1-4; TRBD1 is a possible D gene (6 bases). The V gene lost 0 bases and the J gene lost 5 bases, with 11 bases spanning the gap. The CDR3 has 15 residues. The germline gives CDR1 SGDLS, CDR2 YYNGEE. CDR3 in amino acids: CASSVVGRGNEKLFF. DNA of the CDR3: TGTGCCAGCAGCGTAGTTGGCAGGGGAAATGAAAAACTGTTTTTT.

Concerning this clone itself: The DNA is left out, because the CDR3 cannot be placed on it with certainty; the CDR3 is given as TCRdb lists it. The chain has TRBV10-3 and TRBJ2-7; TRBD2 reflects the table's D call only, with no check against the DNA. The CDR3 has 22 amino acids, counting both end residues. The germline V gene encodes CDR1 ENHRY and CDR2 SYGVKD. The CDR3 is CAIKIAPTSSTSRVRGSYEQYF.

The chain combines TRBV7-7 with TRBJ1-3; D unclear. The CDR3 runs to 14 residues. CDR1 SSHAT and CDR2 FNYEAQ come from the germline V gene (reference sequence). The ends were cut back, 1 base at V and 0 bases at J, with 4 bases in the middle. The CDR3 DNA reads as TGTGCCAGCAGCTTAGGCCTCTCTGGAAACACCATATATTTT. Translation: CASSLGLSGNTIYF.

The chain joins TRBV19 to TRBJ2-7; tentative D call: TRBD1 (6 bases). Looked up from germline, CDR1 is LNHDA and CDR2 is SQIVND (reference sequence). This CDR3 has 13 residues. V lost 5 bases and J 2 bases, leaving 10 bases between the germline ends. The CDR3 DNA reads TGTGCCAGTAGTGTACAGGGAGCCTACGAGCAGTACTTC. Amino acids: CASSVQGAYEQYF.